This passage covers 13 T cell receptor beta chains from one sample sequenced in a study of T-cell memory formation after mild COVID-19. MiXCR, applied by TCRdb to the 5' RACE reads, yields one record per CDR3 protein. The sample shows a few hundred thousand distinct CDR3 sequences, 20% to 25% of them seen only once. Sequences were obtained from PBMCs or a T cell subset sorted from them (not recorded which). These receptors came from a man aged 18 to 35 who had mild COVID-19 (a few samples of this study predate the infection). Cell type and time point are not known.

With regard to this clonotype: This may be a read error: a much more frequent sequence differs by one nucleotide. This chain uses TRBV18 with TRBJ2-5; D call uncertain. From germline, CDR1 is KGHSH and CDR2 LQKENI. The CDR3 has 12 amino acids. V dropped 6 bases and J dropped 3 bases, with 8 bases sitting between them. The CDR3 DNA reads TGTGCCAGCTCTCACGGTGAAGAGACCCAGTACTTC. This encodes CASSHGEETQYF.

This clonotype was seen a few times. The gene calls are TRBV5-1 and TRBJ2-3, with no clear D. Trimming removed 1 base at V and 0 bases at J, with 9 bases between. Germline CDR1 and CDR2: SGHRS and YFSETQ. CDR3 length equals 15 residues. The CDR3 region is CASSLPGASTDTQYF. The CDR3 DNA follows: TGCGCCAGCAGCTTGCCGGGCGCTAGCACAGATACGCAGTATTTT.

This clonotype was seen more than once but under ten times. V usage is TRBV6-5 and J usage is TRBJ1-2; 7 bases line up with TRBD1. With 0 bases clipped from V and 6 bases from J, the junction kept 4 bases outside the gene matches. This CDR3 has 14 residues. CDR1 MNHEY and CDR2 SVGAGI come from the germline V gene. The CDR3 coding sequence is TGTGCCAGCAGTTACTCGACAGGGCTCCATGGCTACACCTTC. It is translated as CASSYSTGLHGYTF.

The chain links TRBV4-3 to TRBJ2-5; no reliable D call. Per germline, CDR1 LGHNA and CDR2 YSLEER. This CDR3 spans 15 amino acids. Between the trimmed V and J ends, which lost 0 bases and 5 bases, there was a span of 13 bases. The CDR3 coding sequence is TGCGCCAGCAGCCAAGATTTCTTCGGCGTGGAGACCCAGTACTTC. This encodes CASSQDFFGVETQYF.

A few counts support this clonotype. The chain carries TRBV7-9 and TRBJ1-1; 7 nucleotides align to TRBD1. Germline lookup yields CDR1 SEHNR and CDR2 FQNEAQ (reference sequence). V dropped 5 bases and J dropped 4; count of bases not matched to a gene: 10. The CDR3 consists of 15 residues. In nucleotides, the CDR3 is TGTGCCAGCAGCCAGGTGGGACAGATGACCACTGAAGCTTTCTTT. Translation: CASSQVGQMTTEAFF.

The gene calls are TRBV7-3 and TRBJ1-1, with D unresolved. CDR3 length equals 13 residues. V lost 4 bases, J lost 1 base, and 7 bases lay in between. Germline V CDR1 and CDR2: SGHTA, FQGTGA. In nucleotides, the CDR3 is TGTGCCAGCAGCTCTCAGAAGAACACTGAAGCTTTCTTT. This encodes CASSSQKNTEAFF.

This clonotype was detected ten times or more. The V gene is TRBV3-1, the J gene TRBJ1-1, with a tentative D call TRBD1 (5 bases). Germline V lookup: CDR1 LGHDT, CDR2 YNNKEL (reference sequence). The CDR3 runs 13 residues. V was clipped by 6 bases and J by 5 bases, with 13 bases between them. CDR3 amino acids: CASRPGEGTEAFF. The CDR3 nucleotides are TGTGCCAGCAGGCCCGGGGAGGGGACTGAAGCTTTCTTT.

This rearrangement joins TRBV4-1 to TRBJ1-5, with TRBD1 identical over 8 bases. The CDR3 length is 17 residues. Germline lookup yields CDR1 MGHRA and CDR2 YSYEKL. V gave up 1 base and J gave up 0 bases; unmatched junction bases: 5. The CDR3 here is CASSQGGRGPSNQPQHF. CDR3 bases: TGCGCCAGCAGCCAAGGAGGCAGGGGGCCTAGCAATCAGCCCCAGCATTTT.

The chain carries TRBV7-2 and TRBJ2-7; 7 bases are shared with TRBD2. Trimming at V came to 5 bases and at J to 6 bases, leaving 7 bases not matched to a gene. CDR1 SGHTA and CDR2 FQGNSA come from the germline V gene. The CDR3 is 13 amino acids. CDR3 DNA sequence: TGTGCCAGCAGCCCCGGGAGGTCCGTCGAGCAGTACGTC. This gives the protein CASSPGRSVEQYV.

In the case of this clonotype: Germline and junction disagree at one end, which may indicate a read error. V usage is TRBV2 and J usage is TRBJ1-2; D uncertain. Germline V gene lookup returns CDR1 SNHLY and CDR2 FYNNEI. The CDR3 is 12 residues long. CDR3 sequence reads: CASIGTWDGYAF. The CDR3 nucleotides read TGTGCCAGCATCGGTACTTGGGATGGCTACGCCTTC.

This clonotype was counted between two and nine times. The chain links TRBV25-1 to TRBJ1-2; D perhaps matches TRBD1 (6 bases). Germline CDR1 reads MGHDK; CDR2 reads SYGVNS. CDR3 length: 18 amino acids. The ends were cut back, 3 bases at V and 1 base at J, with 21 bases in the middle. The CDR3 DNA is TGTGCCAGCAGTGACCGTCTCGGGACACCCAAATTTAACTATGGCTACACCTTC. This sequence encodes CASSDRLGTPKFNYGYTF.

DNA for the CDR3: TGTGCCAGCAGCCAGGGGGACAGATACGAGCAGTACTTC. Translation gives CASSQGDRYEQYF. The chain is built from TRBV7-6 and TRBJ2-7, with 7 bases that match TRBD1. Germline loops: CDR1 SGHVS, CDR2 FNYEAQ. After removal of 5 bases from V and 4 bases from J, the junction contained 5 bases not matched to a gene. The CDR3 length is 13 residues.

The gene calls are TRBV18 and TRBJ1-1; 10 nucleotides align to TRBD1. The CDR3 contains 16 residues. Germline V gives CDR1 KGHSH, CDR2 LQKENI. The junction had 12 bases not matched to a gene; V was cut back by 6 bases and J by 5 bases. CDR3 nucleotide sequence: TGTGCCAGCTCCACCGCGTGGACAGGGGGAGGAACTGAAGCTTTCTTT. This translates into CASSTAWTGGGTEAFF.